The clone carrying this T cell receptor beta chain has just a few counts. Its antigen is unknown. The read ends 3 residues early relative to the CDR3; the germline J gene fills the gap. The source of the sample is a study of T cell clonality in common variable immunodeficiency. Study findings and constraints: In common variable immunodeficiency, TCR beta chains reportedly carried fewer deletions and N-nucleotide insertions. Shared TCRbeta clones were fewer between CVID subjects than controls.

The CDR3 length is 15 residues. Germline V gives CDR1 SGHRS, CDR2 YFSETQ. Unmatched junction bases numbered 9, after V lost 3 bases and J lost 4 bases. Data came from immunoSEQ multiplex PCR; TCRdb stores just in-frame clones and leaves some out. There are 25,000 to 30,000 clones in the sample, none observed a single time. Blood came from CVID subjects not ill and not taking immunomodulatory or immunosuppressive medication. The chain uses TRBV5-1 and TRBJ2-5; 7 bases line up with TRBD1. The source of this sequence is a human donor with common variable immunodeficiency. The material sequenced was peripheral blood mononuclear cells. This chain's CDR3 is CASSSDRWDRETQYF. The CDR3 DNA, read in part, is TGCGCCAGCAGCTCGGACAGGTGGGATAGAGAGACC.